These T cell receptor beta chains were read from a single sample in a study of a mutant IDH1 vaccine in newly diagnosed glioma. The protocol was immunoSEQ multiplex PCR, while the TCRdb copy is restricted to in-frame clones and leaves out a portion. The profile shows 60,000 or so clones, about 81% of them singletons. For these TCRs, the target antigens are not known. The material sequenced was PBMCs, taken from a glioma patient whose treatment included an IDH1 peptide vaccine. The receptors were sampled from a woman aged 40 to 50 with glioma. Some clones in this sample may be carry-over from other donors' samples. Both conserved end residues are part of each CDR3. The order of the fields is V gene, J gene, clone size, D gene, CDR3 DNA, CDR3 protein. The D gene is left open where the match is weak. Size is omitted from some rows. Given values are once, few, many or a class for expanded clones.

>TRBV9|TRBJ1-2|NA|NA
TGTGCCAGCAGCGGCTTCCTTGGTGGGGGTCATTCTAACTATGGCTACACCTTC
CASSGFLGGGHSNYGYTF
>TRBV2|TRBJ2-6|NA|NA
TGTGCCAGCAGGTGGGAAAAAAGCAGCCTCTCTGGGGCCAACGTCCTGACTTTC
CASRWEKSSLSGANVLTF
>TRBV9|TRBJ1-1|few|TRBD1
TGTGCCAGCAGCGGACAGGGAAAAGGTACTGAAGCTTTCTTT
CASSGQGKGTEAFF
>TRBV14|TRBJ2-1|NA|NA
TGTGCCAGCAGCCCAAGCCCCAGGAATGAGCAGTTCTTC
CASSPSPRNEQFF
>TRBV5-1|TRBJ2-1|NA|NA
TGCGCCAGCAGCTTGCCTCCCTACAATGAGCAGTTCTTC
CASSLPPYNEQFF
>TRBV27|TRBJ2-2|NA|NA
TGTGCCAGCCGCCAGGTGAACCCCGGGGAGCTGTTTTTT
CASRQVNPGELFF
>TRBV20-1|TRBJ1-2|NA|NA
TGCAGTGTCCGAGAGCATTATGGCTACACCTTC
CSVREHYGYTF
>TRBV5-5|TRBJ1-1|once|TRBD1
TGTGCCAGCAGTTCCTACGGACAGGGGAACACTGAAGCTTTCTTT
CASSSYGQGNTEAFF
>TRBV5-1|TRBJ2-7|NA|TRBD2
TGCGCCAGCAGCTATGGACTAGCGGGGGGCAGGACCTACGAGCAGTACTTC
CASSYGLAGGRTYEQYF
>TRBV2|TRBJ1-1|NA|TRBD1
TGTGCCAGCAGTGACCAGACAGGGGGATCTGAAGCTTTCTTT
CASSDQTGGSEAFF
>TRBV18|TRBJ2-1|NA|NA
TGTGCCAGCTCACCACCGAACACCAATGAGCAGTTCTTC
CASSPPNTNEQFF
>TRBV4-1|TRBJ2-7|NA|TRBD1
TGCGCCAGCAGCCAGCCGGGACAGACCTACGAGCAGTACTTC
CASSQPGQTYEQYF
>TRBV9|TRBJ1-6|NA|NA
TGTGCCAGCAGCGCCGGACGAGCCGATAATTCACCCCTCCACTTT
CASSAGRADNSPLHF
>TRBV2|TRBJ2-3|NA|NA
TGTGCCAGCAGGGAGACAAGGGCCCCCACAGATACGCAGTATTTT
CASRETRAPTDTQYF
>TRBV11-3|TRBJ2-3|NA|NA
TGTGCCAGCAGCTTACGCGCACCAGATACGCAGTATTTT
CASSLRAPDTQYF
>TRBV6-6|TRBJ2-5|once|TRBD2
TGTGCCAGCAGTTACGGGGTGGGGGGGGAGACCCAGTACTTC
CASSYGVGGETQYF
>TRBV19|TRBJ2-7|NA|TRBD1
TGTGCCAGTACCTCGACAGGGGGGGCCCCCGAGCAGTACTTC
CASTSTGGAPEQYF
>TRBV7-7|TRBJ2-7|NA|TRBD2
TGTGCTAGCAGCTTAGTCTTCGGGGGGGCGGGAAGCGAGCAGTACTTC
CASSLVFGGAGSEQYF
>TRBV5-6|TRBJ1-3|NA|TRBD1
TGTGCCAGCAGCCGAGGACAGGGGGCGCAGCGTGGATATTTT
CASSRGQGAQRGYF
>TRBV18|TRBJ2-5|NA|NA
TGTGCCAGCTCACCATCCTCTGGGACGGGGACCCAGTACTTC
CASSPSSGTGTQYF
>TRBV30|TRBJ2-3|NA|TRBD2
TGTGCCTGGGGAACTAGCGGGGGACCATTCACAGATACGCAGTATTTT
CAWGTSGGPFTDTQYF
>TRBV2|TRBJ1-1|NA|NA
TGTGCCAGCAGTGTAGCGGGTGGGGTCACTGAAGCTTTCTTT
CASSVAGGVTEAFF
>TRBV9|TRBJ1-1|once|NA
TGTGCCAGCAGCGTAATAGGTGCCGGGAACACTGAAGCTTTCTTT
CASSVIGAGNTEAFF
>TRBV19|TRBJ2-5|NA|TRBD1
TGTGCCAGTGGACAGGGTCGAGAGACCCAGTACTTC
CASGQGRETQYF
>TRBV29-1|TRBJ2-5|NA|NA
TGCAGCGTTGATGGCCAGGGGACGGAGACCCAGTACTTC
CSVDGQGTETQYF
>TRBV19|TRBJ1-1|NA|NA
TGTGCCAGTAAAGGGGCTTTGAACACTGAAGCTTTCTTT
CASKGALNTEAFF
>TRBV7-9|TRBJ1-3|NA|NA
TGTGCCAGCAGCGCAGACGGCTCTGGAAACACCATATATTTT
CASSADGSGNTIYF